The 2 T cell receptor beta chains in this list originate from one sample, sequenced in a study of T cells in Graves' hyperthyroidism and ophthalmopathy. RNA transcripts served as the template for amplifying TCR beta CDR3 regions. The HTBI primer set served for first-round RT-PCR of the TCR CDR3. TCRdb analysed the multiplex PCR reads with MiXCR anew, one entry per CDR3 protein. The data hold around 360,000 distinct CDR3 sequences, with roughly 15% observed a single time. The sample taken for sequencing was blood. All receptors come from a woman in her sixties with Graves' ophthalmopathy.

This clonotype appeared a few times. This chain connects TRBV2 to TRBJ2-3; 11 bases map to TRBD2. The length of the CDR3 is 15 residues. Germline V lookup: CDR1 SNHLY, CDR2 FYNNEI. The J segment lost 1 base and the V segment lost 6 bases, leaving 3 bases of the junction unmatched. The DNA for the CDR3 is TGTGCCAGCAGAGGGACTAGCGGACGCACAGATACGCAGTATTTT. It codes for CASRGTSGRTDTQYF.

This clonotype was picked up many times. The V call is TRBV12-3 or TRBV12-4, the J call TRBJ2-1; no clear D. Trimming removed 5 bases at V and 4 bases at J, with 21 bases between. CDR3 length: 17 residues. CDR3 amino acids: CASSKASRLVGYNEQFF. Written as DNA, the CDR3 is TGTGCCAGCAGTAAGGCTTCCCGGCTCGTTGGTTACAATGAGCAGTTCTTC.